The 11 T cell receptor beta chains reported below all come from one sample, sequenced in a study of cytomegalovirus exposure and HLA in healthy donors. Use of 60 Vbeta and 13 Jbeta primers characterized the PCR. Assay used: immunoSEQ multiplex PCR; TCRdb lists only in-frame clones, some missing. This sample yields approximately 130,000 clones, of which roughly 80% are seen a single time; about 1.8% belongs to the top ten. Specimen: PBMCs. The receptors shown here come from a man aged 18 to 35 in good health and CMV-seronegative.

J is TRBJ2-7 and V is TRBV6-5, with a weak D call TRBD2 (6 bases). Trimming removed 5 bases from V and 13 bases from J, with 18 bases in between. The CDR3 is 12 residues long. Per the germline V gene, CDR1 is MNHEY and CDR2 is SVGAGI. The CDR3, as DNA: TGTGCCAGCAGTAACCCGGGGCGGGACCCATACTTC. Its translation: CASSNPGRDPYF.

V and J are TRBV9 and TRBJ1-6, with unresolved D. Germline lookup yields CDR1 SGDLS and CDR2 YYNGEE. V lost 4 bases to trimming and J lost 10 bases, with 21 bases between them. The CDR3 has 16 residues. CDR3 sequence (DNA): TGTGCCAGCAGCCCTGACCCCGGTTTGGAGGGATCACCCCTCCACTTT. Residues: CASSPDPGLEGSPLHF.

The chain has TRBV25-1 and TRBJ2-5, with TRBD2 matching over 10 bases. J was trimmed by 4 bases and V by 7 bases; bases with no gene match: 9. This CDR3 region has 15 residues. Per germline, CDR1 MGHDK and CDR2 SYGVNS. The CDR3 reads CASTPAGGRSETQYF. CDR3 bases: TGTGCCAGCACCCCAGCGGGGGGGCGGTCAGAGACCCAGTACTTC.

The V and J genes are TRBV5-1 and TRBJ1-1, with D possibly matching TRBD1 (5 bases). Germline V gene data show CDR1 as SGHRS and CDR2 as YFSETQ. Trimming cost V 4 bases and J 0 bases, with 16 bases left between them. This CDR3 region has 16 residues. CDR3 loop: CASSPSVRQLNTEAFF. The CDR3 DNA reads as TGCGCCAGCAGCCCCTCGGTGAGACAGCTGAACACTGAAGCTTTCTTT.

This chain connects TRBV6-5 to TRBJ1-1; D possibly corresponds to TRBD1 (5 bases). The germline V gene encodes CDR1 MNHEY and CDR2 SVGAGI. The V and J ends lost 6 bases and 2 bases respectively, with 10 bases between them. The CDR3 has 13 residues. The CDR3 coding sequence is TGTGCCAGCAGCACAGGTACAAACACTGAAGCTTTCTTT. This gives the protein CASSTGTNTEAFF.

The chain recombines TRBV18 with TRBJ2-3; 9 nucleotides align to TRBD2. The germline V gene has CDR1 KGHSH and CDR2 LQKENI. With 3 bases clipped from V and 2 bases from J, the junction kept 3 bases outside the gene matches. The CDR3 spans 15 residues. The CDR3 region has the DNA TGTGCCAGCTCACCCCTAGCGGGAAACACAGATACGCAGTATTTT. This sequence encodes CASSPLAGNTDTQYF.

This rearrangement joins TRBV5-1 to TRBJ1-1; D is unresolved. Germline V gene data show CDR1 as SGHRS and CDR2 as YFSETQ. The CDR3 is 12 residues long. Trimming left V 0 bases short and J 5 bases short, with 5 bases between. CDR3 amino acids: CASSLVETEAFF. The CDR3, as DNA: TGCGCCAGCAGCTTGGTGGAGACTGAAGCTTTCTTT.

The chain recombines TRBV28 with TRBJ1-5; TRBD1 matches at 9 bases. The CDR3 loop spans 16 amino acids. The germline V gene encodes CDR1 MDHEN and CDR2 SYDVKM. J lost 2 bases, V lost 0 bases, and 2 bases had no gene match. Here the CDR3 DNA reads TGTGCCAGCAGTTTATGGGACAGGGGAGGCAATCAGCCCCAGCATTTT. It encodes CASSLWDRGGNQPQHF.

This chain links TRBV5-1 with TRBJ1-3; TRBD1 might be the D (6 bases). Germline CDR1 SGHRS, CDR2 YFSETQ. CDR3 length equals 14 residues. V was clipped by 2 bases and J by 4 bases, with 10 bases between them. This CDR3 reads CASSFGTLGNTIYF. CDR3 sequence (DNA): TGCGCCAGCAGCTTTGGGACACTAGGAAACACCATATATTTT.

CDR3 loop: CASSEWGGVNSPLHF. The CDR3 region has the DNA TGTGCCAGCAGTGAATGGGGGGGAGTAAATTCACCCCTCCACTTT. J is TRBJ1-6 and V is TRBV6-1; D is possibly TRBD1 (5 bases). Trimming removed 2 bases from V and 7 bases from J, with 12 bases in between. Per germline, CDR1 MNHNS and CDR2 SASEGT. There are 15 residues in the CDR3.

The chain has TRBV5-1 and TRBJ2-3, with a weak D call TRBD1 (6 bases). The CDR3 totals 16 residues. Trimming removed 1 base at V and 3 bases at J, with 15 bases between. CDR1 is SGHRS, CDR2 YFSETQ, per germline. The CDR3 is CASSLSGHTSTDTQYF. The DNA for the CDR3 is TGCGCCAGCAGCTTGTCGGGACACACCAGTACAGATACGCAGTATTTT.